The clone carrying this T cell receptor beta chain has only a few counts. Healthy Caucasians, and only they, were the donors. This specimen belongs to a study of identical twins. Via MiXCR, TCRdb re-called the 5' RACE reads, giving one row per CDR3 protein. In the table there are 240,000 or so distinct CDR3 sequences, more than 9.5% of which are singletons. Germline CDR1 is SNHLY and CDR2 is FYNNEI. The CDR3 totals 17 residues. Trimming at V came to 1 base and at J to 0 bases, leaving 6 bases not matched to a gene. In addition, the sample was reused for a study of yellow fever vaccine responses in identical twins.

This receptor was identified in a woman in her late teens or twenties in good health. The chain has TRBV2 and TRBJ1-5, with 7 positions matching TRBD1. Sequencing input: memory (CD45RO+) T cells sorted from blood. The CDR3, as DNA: TGTGCCAGCAGTGAAGGGACAGGCAAATATAGCAATCAGCCCCAGCATTTT. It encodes CASSEGTGKYSNQPQHF.